One sample yielded the 3 T cell receptor beta chains listed below, sequenced in a study of cytomegalovirus exposure and HLA in healthy donors. Produced via immunoSEQ multiplex PCR; TCRdb's table is partial and in-frame only. The table records fewer than 200,000 clones, roughly nine tenths of them present only once. Sequencing was performed on PBMCs. The receptors originated from a woman under 40 in good health and CMV-seronegative.

The V gene is TRBV9, the J gene TRBJ2-3; D perhaps matches TRBD2 (5 bases). Trimming left V 0 bases short and J 5 bases short, with 10 bases between. The CDR3 loop spans 14 amino acids. CDR1 and CDR2 (germline): SGDLS, YYNGEE. The CDR3 DNA is TGTGCCAGCAGCGTAGCTCTTGGGAGAGATACGCAGTATTTT. This translates into CASSVALGRDTQYF.

This clone was detected once. This chain links TRBV7-8 with TRBJ2-7; D unresolved. The CDR3 is 12 residues long. V lost 1 base, J lost 2 bases, and 3 bases lay in between. Germline assignment: CDR1 SGHVS and CDR2 FQNEAQ. CDR3 in DNA: TGTGCCAGCAGCTTAGGTGCCTACGAGCAGTACTTC. Translation gives CASSLGAYEQYF.

The chain uses TRBV30 and TRBJ2-7, with D hard to call. The CDR3 has 12 amino acids. Trimming removed 3 bases from V and 4 bases from J, with 10 bases in between. Germline CDR1 GTSNPN, CDR2 SVGIG (reference sequence). The CDR3 loop is CAWSAAQYEQYF. The CDR3 nucleotides read TGTGCCTGGAGCGCCGCCCAGTACGAGCAGTACTTC.